This T cell receptor beta chain was observed in a study of beta chain features in type 1 diabetes (dated by TCRdb to between 2017 and 2018). With respect to the entire study: No differences in mean age, gender distribution, total cell number or subset yield were found between patients and healthy donors. In the study, TCRB repertoires of sorted circulating CD4+ T cell subsets from recently diagnosed type 1 diabetes patients were compared with those of matched healthy donors. Regulatory and stem cell-like memory subsets were isolated from only 8 patients and roughly 8 healthy donors, whereas naive and central memory subsets came from all 30 or so donors. Across all samples, around 99 million sorted cells were examined, and cell number per subset correlated strongly with RNA yield.

Trimming leaves V shorter by 3 bases and J shorter by 1 base, with the junction holding 12 bases beyond the gene matches. CDR1 and CDR2 were assigned from the germline V gene as SGHDT and YYEEEE. Spanning cysteine to phenylalanine, the CDR3 consists of 17 amino acids. Only the CDR3 DNA is retained, 51 bases long and in frame from the first base. Of note for this clone: Its antigen specificity is not known. Base qualities are not recorded, but no much larger clone differs from it by a single base.

From each donor, a single peripheral blood sample of approximately 0.11 L on average was drawn into heparinised tubes. A BD FACSAria II was used to sort naive, central memory, regulatory and stem cell-like memory CD4+ T cells with a panel that included CD45RO, CCR7, CD25, CD127, CD95 and CD27. A purity above 95% was achieved for all sorted populations. Right away, PBMCs were isolated by Lymphoprep density gradient centrifugation and were stained directly, with no culture step. So that batch effects would be minimized, each experiment stained and sorted samples in pairs, pairing one healthy donor with one patient. The High Capacity cDNA Reverse Transcription Kit was used to reverse transcribe all of the isolated RNA, meaning that expressed TCRB transcripts were what got sequenced. Naive, central memory and regulatory T cell samples underwent deep immunoSEQ sequencing, averaging about 3.3 million total reads per sample. Sorted cells were lysed in RLT buffer, and RNA was extracted using DNase-treated RNeasy Micro or Mini kits according to cell number. To prevent cross-contamination, every cell subset was processed on its own, while patient and healthy donor samples were processed together. Using the immunoSEQ multiplex PCR, TCRB sequences were amplified from cDNA into 87-bp fragments spanning the CDR3 region. Sequencing of the amplicons was done on the Illumina HiSeq platform. The original pipeline was this. PCR bias was computationally corrected using synthetic template baselines, reads within Hamming distance 2 were collapsed, and singletons that could not be merged were discarded. Reads were aligned to IMGT to assign V, D and J genes, CDR3 length, and insertions or deletions at six rearrangement sites. Within each subset, clonotype counts were normalized to sorted cell number, and only after that were true diversity and Gini coefficients computed with the tcR R package. The overlap coefficient, calculated on TCRB nucleotide sequences, was used to quantify repertoire sharing. Out-of-frame TCRB sequences from naive cells were analyzed to stand in for the pre-selection repertoire. TCRdb provides this immuneACCESS table in a form limited to in-frame rearrangements. Some clones are lacking; in checked studies, under half of them reflect an unresolved V gene, and why the rest are absent is not known. From that table come the V and J calls and clone size; the DNA was used to work out D and trimming. A total of about 270,000 clones appear in this sample, roughly 13% of them only once. The biggest ten clones account for over 0.015% of the sample.

The paper's findings and limits, for the study overall: At VDJ recombination sites, type 1 diabetes patients had fewer insertions and more deleted nucleotides, which implies abnormalities in thymic rearrangement. Because cDNA was sequenced instead of genomic DNA, activated cells with high expression could be over-represented, although the groups did not differ in activation or CD3 levels. Shorter templates might have been favored by PCR, but patient and control samples were amplified and corrected together, so both groups would have been affected equally by any skew. Type 1 diabetes patients showed a moderate but significant shortening of TCRB CDR3 length in all four CD4+ subsets. HLA sub-analyses involved small numbers of individuals, so any influence of HLA type on TCRB rearrangement remained unresolved. The naive, central memory and regulatory TCRB repertoires appeared to resemble one another more closely among patients than among healthy donors.

The receptor's source is a young man with type 1 diabetes. The V and J genes are TRBV5-6 and TRBJ1-1, and TRBD1 aligns with 7 junction nucleotides. The sample taken for sequencing was naive CD4+ T cells from blood. The cell subset or site label, read with the paper, signifies: true naive CD4+ T cells. The CDR3 protein sequence reads: CASSYRQGQPRNTEAFF. The DNA sequence is as follows: TGTGCCAGCAGCTACCGTCAGGGACAGCCAAGGAACACTGAAGCTTTCTTT.